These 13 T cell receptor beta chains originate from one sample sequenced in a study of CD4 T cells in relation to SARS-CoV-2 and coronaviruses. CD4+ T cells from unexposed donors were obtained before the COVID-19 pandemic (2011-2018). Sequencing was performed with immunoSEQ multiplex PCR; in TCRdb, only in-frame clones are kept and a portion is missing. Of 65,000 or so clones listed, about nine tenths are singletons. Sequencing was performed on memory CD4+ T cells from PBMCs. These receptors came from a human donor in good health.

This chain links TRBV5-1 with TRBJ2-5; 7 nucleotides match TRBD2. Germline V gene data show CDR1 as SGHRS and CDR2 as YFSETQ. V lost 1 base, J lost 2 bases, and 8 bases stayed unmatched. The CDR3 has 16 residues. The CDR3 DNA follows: TGCGCCAGCAGCTTGAGGCCTAGCGGAAGACAAGAGACCCAGTACTTC. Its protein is CASSLRPSGRQETQYF.

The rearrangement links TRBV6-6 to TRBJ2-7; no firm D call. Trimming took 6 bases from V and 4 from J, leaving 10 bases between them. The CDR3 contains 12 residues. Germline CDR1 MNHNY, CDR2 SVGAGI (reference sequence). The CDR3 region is CASSPNSYEQYF. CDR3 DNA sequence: TGTGCCAGCAGCCCCAATTCTTACGAGCAGTACTTC.

The CDR3 reads CASSSKVGYGYTF. Written as DNA, the CDR3 is TGTGCCAGCAGCTCGAAGGTCGGCTATGGCTACACCTTC. The chain recombines TRBV7-2 with TRBJ1-2; D not resolved. Trimming removed 4 bases at V and 4 bases at J, with 10 bases between. The CDR3 is 13 amino acids. Germline V gene sequence: CDR1 SGHTA, CDR2 FQGNSA.

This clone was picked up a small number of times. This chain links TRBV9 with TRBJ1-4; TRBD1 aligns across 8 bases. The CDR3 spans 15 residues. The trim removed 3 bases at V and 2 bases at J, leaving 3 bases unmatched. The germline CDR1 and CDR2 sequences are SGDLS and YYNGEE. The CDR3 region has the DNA TGTGCCAGCAGCGCCAGGACAGGGACTAATGAAAAACTGTTTTTT. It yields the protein CASSARTGTNEKLFF. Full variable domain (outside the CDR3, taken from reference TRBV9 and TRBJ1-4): DSGVTQTPKHLITATGQRVTLRCSPRSGDLSVYWYQQSLDQGLQFLIQYYNGEERAKGNILERFSAQQFPDLHSELNLSSLELGDSALYFCASSARTGTNEKLFFGSGTQLSVL.

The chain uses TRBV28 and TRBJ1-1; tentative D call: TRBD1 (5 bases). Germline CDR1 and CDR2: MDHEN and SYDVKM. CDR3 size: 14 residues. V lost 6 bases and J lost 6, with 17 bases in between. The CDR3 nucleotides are TGTGCCAGCAGAACACTCGCGGGGGTAGCTGAAGCTTTCTTT. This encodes CASRTLAGVAEAFF.

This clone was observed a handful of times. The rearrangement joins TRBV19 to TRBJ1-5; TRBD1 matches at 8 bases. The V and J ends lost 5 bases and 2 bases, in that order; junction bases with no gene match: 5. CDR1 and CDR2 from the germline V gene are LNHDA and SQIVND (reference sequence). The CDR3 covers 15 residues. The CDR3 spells CASSGQGGGNQPQHF. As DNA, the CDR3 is TGTGCCAGTAGTGGACAGGGTGGAGGCAATCAGCCCCAGCATTTT.

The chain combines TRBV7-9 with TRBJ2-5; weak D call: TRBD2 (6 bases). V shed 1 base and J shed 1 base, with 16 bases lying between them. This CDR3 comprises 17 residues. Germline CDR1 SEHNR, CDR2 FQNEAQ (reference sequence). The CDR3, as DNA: TGTGCCAGCAGCTTAGGACGTGGGGGGTTAATCCAAGAGACCCAGTACTTC. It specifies CASSLGRGGLIQETQYF.

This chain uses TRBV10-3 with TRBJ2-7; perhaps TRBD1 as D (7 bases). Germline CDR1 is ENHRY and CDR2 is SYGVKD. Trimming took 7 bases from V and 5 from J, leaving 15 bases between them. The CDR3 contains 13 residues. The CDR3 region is CAIKFTGEDEQYF. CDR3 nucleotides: TGTGCCATCAAGTTCACAGGGGAGGACGAGCAGTACTTC.

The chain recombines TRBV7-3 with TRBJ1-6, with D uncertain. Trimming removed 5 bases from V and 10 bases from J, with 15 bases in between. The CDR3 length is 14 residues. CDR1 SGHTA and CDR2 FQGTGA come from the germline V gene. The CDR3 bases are TGTGCCAGCAGCCTCTCCGGGGTCGGCTCACCCCTCCACTTT. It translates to CASSLSGVGSPLHF.

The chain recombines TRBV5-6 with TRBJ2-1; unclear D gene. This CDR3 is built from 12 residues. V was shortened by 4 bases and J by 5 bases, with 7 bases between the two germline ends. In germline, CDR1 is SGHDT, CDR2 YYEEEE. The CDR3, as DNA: TGTGCCAGCAGCCGGACCGACAATGAGCAGTTCTTC. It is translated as CASSRTDNEQFF.

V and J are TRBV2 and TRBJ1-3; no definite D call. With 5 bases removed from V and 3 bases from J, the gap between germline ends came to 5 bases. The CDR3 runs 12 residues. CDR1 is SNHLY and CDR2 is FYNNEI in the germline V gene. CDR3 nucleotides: TGTGCCAGCAGTTACAGTGGAAACACCATATATTTT. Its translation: CASSYSGNTIYF.

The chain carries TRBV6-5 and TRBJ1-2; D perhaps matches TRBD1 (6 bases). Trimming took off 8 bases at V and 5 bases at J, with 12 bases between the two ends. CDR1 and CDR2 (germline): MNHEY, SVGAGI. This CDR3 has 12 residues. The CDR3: CASSTDRYGYTF. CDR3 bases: TGTGCCAGCTCCACGGACAGATATGGCTACACCTTC.

The CDR3 sequence: CASSRQGAGSNEQFF. CDR3 sequence (DNA): TGTGCCAGCTCTCGACAGGGGGCAGGGTCGAATGAGCAGTTCTTC. The V and J genes are TRBV6-5 and TRBJ2-1, with 10 positions matching TRBD1. With V trimmed by 8 bases and J by 7 bases, 11 bases remained unmatched. CDR3 length: 15 residues. Germline-derived CDR1 and CDR2 are MNHEY and SVGAGI.